These 14 T cell receptor beta chains were all obtained from the same sample, sequenced in a study of cytomegalovirus exposure and HLA in healthy donors. Primers included in the PCR were 60 Vbeta and 13 Jbeta primers. The table came from immunoSEQ multiplex PCR; TCRdb's copy has only in-frame clones and leaves some out. Among some 150,000 clones listed, about 8.9% were seen once. Sequencing used PBMCs. Receptor source: a man between 45 and 60 years old in good health and CMV-seronegative.

This chain uses TRBV5-1 with TRBJ2-2; TRBD2 matches at 11 bases. Germline V lookup: CDR1 SGHRS, CDR2 YFSETQ. The CDR3 is 16 residues long. J gave up 4 bases and V 5 bases, and 7 bases lay outside the gene matches. The CDR3 sequence: CASSRTSGSGTGELFF. In DNA form, the CDR3 reads TGCGCCAGCAGTCGCACTAGCGGGAGTGGCACCGGGGAGCTGTTTTTT.

This chain uses TRBV6-5 with TRBJ1-4; D ambiguous. V was cut by 6 bases and J by 2 bases, with 13 bases left in between. Per germline, CDR1 MNHEY and CDR2 SVGAGI. The length of the CDR3 is 15 residues. The CDR3 is CASRRSRGTNEKLFF. CDR3 bases: TGTGCCAGCAGGCGGTCGCGAGGCACTAATGAAAAACTGTTTTTT.

This chain links TRBV5-1 with TRBJ1-2; D uncertain. CDR3 length equals 14 residues. The V end lost 0 bases, the J end lost 3 bases, and 9 bases lay between the germline ends. Per germline, CDR1 SGHRS and CDR2 YFSETQ. CDR3 DNA: TGCGCCAGCAGCTTGGAGGTCGCGGACTATGGCTACACCTTC. It is translated as CASSLEVADYGYTF.

Only a few counts were recorded for this clone. J is TRBJ1-1 and V is TRBV12-5, with a weak D call TRBD1 (5 bases). CDR1 LGHNT and CDR2 FRNRAP come from the germline V gene. Trimming removed 5 bases from V and 4 bases from J, with 14 bases in between. The CDR3 is made up of 14 amino acids. CDR3 residues: CASGPIQGGTEAFF. CDR3 in DNA: TGTGCTAGTGGTCCTATTCAGGGAGGCACTGAAGCTTTCTTT.

The chain uses TRBV5-1 and TRBJ2-7; D gene unclear. This CDR3 region has 15 residues. Germline V gene sequence: CDR1 SGHRS, CDR2 YFSETQ. The ends were cut back, 4 bases at V and 5 bases at J, with 19 bases in the middle. The DNA of the CDR3 is TGCGCCAGCAGCCGCGACAATACCCCTCCCGACGAGCAGTACTTC. Protein: CASSRDNTPPDEQYF.

In this sample, this clone turned up a few times. The CDR3 DNA reads as TGTGCCAGCAGTTACCGGGACCCTCGGGGGGGAAACACCATATATTTT. Protein product: CASSYRDPRGGNTIYF. The gene calls are TRBV6-6 and TRBJ1-3; D perhaps matches TRBD1 (5 bases). CDR1 is MNHNY and CDR2 is SVGAGI in the germline V gene (reference sequence). The CDR3 contains 16 residues. Trimming shortened V by 2 bases and J by 4 bases, and 15 bases separated the two germline ends.

This clone was detected a few times. The chain combines TRBV28 with TRBJ1-2, with 7 nucleotides matching TRBD1. CDR3 length: 14 amino acids. The V gene's germline CDR1 is MDHEN and CDR2 SYDVKM. The V gene end was trimmed by 4 bases and the J gene end by 6 bases; junction bases not matched to a gene: 8. CDR3 protein: CASSSGQPLDGYTF. CDR3 DNA sequence: TGTGCCAGCAGTTCGGGACAGCCCTTAGATGGCTACACCTTC.

This clone was seen a handful of times. V is TRBV6-5 and J is TRBJ1-2; TRBD1 matches at 7 bases. Germline trimming cut 10 bases from V and 2 bases from J; bases unmatched to any gene: 10. From germline, CDR1 is MNHEY and CDR2 SVGAGI. This CDR3 is built from 14 residues. CDR3 amino acids: CATSRDRNNYGYTF. CDR3 DNA sequence: TGTGCCACCTCGAGGGACAGAAACAACTATGGCTACACCTTC.

Here the CDR3 DNA reads TGTGCCAGCAGCCTACGGCCAGGTTCGGGCACAGATACGCAGTATTTT. It translates to CASSLRPGSGTDTQYF. The gene calls are TRBV5-4 and TRBJ2-3; no clear D. Germline CDR1 and CDR2: SGHNT and YYREEE (reference sequence). Trimming removed 4 bases from V and 1 base from J, with 16 bases in between. The CDR3 has 16 amino acids. Full variable domain (outside the CDR3, taken from reference TRBV5-4 and TRBJ2-3): ETGVTQSPTHLIKTRGQQVTLRCSSQSGHNTVSWYQQALGQGPQFIFQYYREEENGRGNFPPRFSGLQFPNYSSELNVNALELDDSALYLCASSLRPGSGTDTQYFGPGTRLTVL.

The chain employs TRBV6-6 and TRBJ2-7; D unclear. With 4 bases removed from V and 1 base from J, the gap between germline ends came to 5 bases. CDR3 length: 12 residues. The germline V gene has CDR1 MNHNY and CDR2 SVGAGI (reference sequence). The CDR3 DNA reads TGTGCCAGCAGTTCCCAATCCTACGAGCAGTACTTC. Residues: CASSSQSYEQYF.

The rearrangement joins TRBV7-9 to TRBJ2-2; 7 bases align to TRBD2. The ends lost 5 bases at V and 4 bases at J; junction bases unmatched: 13. CDR3 length: 17 amino acids. Germline assignment: CDR1 SEHNR and CDR2 FQNEAQ (reference sequence). The CDR3 region has the DNA TGTGCCAGCAGCCGGCCTCCTAGCGGTGAAAGCACCGGGGAGCTGTTTTTT. Its translation: CASSRPPSGESTGELFF.

The V call is TRBV11-3, the J call TRBJ2-7; 7 bases map to TRBD1. The trim removed 2 bases at V and 0 bases at J, leaving 10 bases unmatched. Germline V CDR1 and CDR2: SGHNT, YENEEA. The CDR3 loop spans 17 amino acids. The CDR3 sequence: CASSLWYGTASSYEQYF. The CDR3 nucleotides are TGTGCCAGCAGCTTATGGTACGGGACAGCGAGCTCCTACGAGCAGTACTTC.

Only a few counts were recorded for this clone. The rearrangement joins TRBV5-1 to TRBJ2-6; 7 positions match TRBD1. The germline V gene encodes CDR1 SGHRS and CDR2 YFSETQ. The CDR3 has 18 residues. After removal of 4 bases from V and 1 base from J, the junction contained 11 bases not matched to a gene. The DNA of the CDR3 is TGCGCCAGCAGCAACCGGGACAGAACACTATCTGGGGCCAACGTCCTGACTTTC. This codes for CASSNRDRTLSGANVLTF.

This clone showed up just a few times. The V call is TRBV18, the J call TRBJ2-5; 8 nucleotides line up with TRBD2. The V gene's germline CDR1 is KGHSH and CDR2 LQKENI. The V and J ends lost 3 bases and 5 bases, in that order; junction bases with no gene match: 8. The length of the CDR3 is 15 residues. The chain's CDR3 is CASSPVSGVAETQYF. CDR3 coding DNA: TGTGCCAGCTCACCGGTTAGCGGGGTGGCGGAGACCCAGTACTTC.